The T cell receptor (beta chain) described here comes from a study of blood T cell repertoires in COVID-19. Germline values: CDR1 KGHDR, CDR2 SFDVKD. The V and J ends lost 10 bases and 8 bases, in that order; junction bases with no gene match: 3. CDR3 size: 12 residues. Original analysis: Reference gene primer amplification in the assay estimated nucleated cell counts. This table comes from immunoSEQ multiplex PCR, and its TCRdb copy is limited to in-frame clones, with some not included. That table furnishes V, J and clone size, whereas the DNA furnished D and trimming. The sample has 61,000 or so clones, almost 90% seen once.

The TCR was taken from a woman of 80 years or more with active COVID-19. Sequencing was done on a sample of peripheral blood. The chain couples TRBV24-1 to TRBJ2-1, with 11 positions matching TRBD1. The CDR3 loop is CATSDRGHEQFF. CDR3 nucleotide sequence: TGTGCCACTTCGGACAGGGGGCATGAGCAGTTCTTC.